This T cell receptor (beta chain) is drawn from a study of CD8+ T cells in alopecia areata. RNA was extracted and reverse transcribed into cDNA as the sequencing template. TCRdb keeps only in-frame clones here, not all; method: immunoSEQ multiplex PCR. The sample lists about 190,000 clones, around 60% occurring once. Treatment described: oral pan-JAK inhibitor, 5-10 mg twice daily. This CDR3 has 14 residues. The V end was cut by 7 bases, the J end by 4 bases, with 18 bases between. Germline V gives CDR1 SQVTM, CDR2 ANQGSEA. The source material was CD4+ T cells sorted from blood, sampled at week 4, from a patient treated with tofacitinib. The TCR sequence derives from a human donor with alopecia areata. The rearrangement joins TRBV29-1 to TRBJ2-3; possible D gene TRBD2, 5 bases. In DNA, the CDR3 is TGCAGCGCCGTACCCAGCGGCTGGGCAGATACGCAGTATTTT. Translation gives CSAVPSGWADTQYF.